A single sample is the source of the 12 T cell receptor beta chains below, sequenced in a study of human T cells and chemical hapten exposure. This sample's time point: pre-sensitization, week 0. Treatment reported: therapeutic diphenylcyclopropenone sensitization with weekly scalp DPC. TCRdb itself ran the RACE reads through MiXCR, one entry per CDR3 protein. The table has 300,000 to 450,000 distinct CDR3 sequences, approximately 5.1% seen once. The sample was whole blood, taken in connection with sensitization to the hapten diphenylcyclopropenone (DPC). These TCRs come from a woman between 45 and 65 years old with alopecia areata. Some clones in this sample may be carry-over from other donors' samples.

This clonotype has a handful of counts. The V and J genes are TRBV20-1 and TRBJ1-2; D unresolved. The CDR3 has 13 residues. Germline V gene lookup returns CDR1 DFQATT and CDR2 SNEGSKA (reference sequence). The V end lost 0 bases, the J end lost 2 bases, and 7 bases lay between the germline ends. The CDR3 bases are TGCAGTGCTAGAGACCAGGCGAACTATGGCTACACCTTC. Encoded protein: CSARDQANYGYTF.

This clonotype was counted at least ten times. The V call is TRBV29-1, the J call TRBJ2-7, with TRBD1 identical over 11 bases. This CDR3 region has 12 residues. The germline V gene encodes CDR1 SQVTM and CDR2 ANQGSEA. V lost 4 bases and J lost 7; bases outside the gene matches: 3. The CDR3 spells CSVGTGGAEQYF. CDR3 bases: TGCAGCGTTGGGACAGGGGGCGCAGAGCAGTACTTC.

This clonotype has just one count. Being one base from a much bigger clone, this may be a read error. The chain combines TRBV6-5 with TRBJ1-1; D is unresolved. The CDR3 runs to 15 residues. Germline CDR1 is MNHEY and CDR2 is SVGAGI. V was shortened by 3 bases and J by 2 bases, with 13 bases between the two germline ends. The CDR3 protein is CASSYSRLFNTEAFF. CDR3 sequence (DNA): TGTGCCAGCAGTTATTCGAGGCTCTTTAACACTGAAGCTTTCTTT.

V gene TRBV2 combines with J gene TRBJ1-5, with 7 bases identical to TRBD1. Losses at the gene ends were 7 bases for V and 4 bases for J; bases not matched to a gene: 4. This CDR3 has 13 residues. Germline V CDR1 and CDR2: SNHLY, FYNNEI. DNA of the CDR3: TGTGCCAGCACCACGGACAGGAATCAGCCCCAGCATTTT. Translation gives CASTTDRNQPQHF.

The rearrangement links TRBV12-3 or TRBV12-4 to TRBJ2-3, with 8 bases identical to TRBD1. J lost 8 bases, V lost 5 bases, and 3 bases had no gene match. The CDR3 totals 12 residues. CDR3 region: CASSLGQGTQYF. CDR3 DNA sequence: TGTGCCAGCAGTCTCGGACAGGGTACGCAGTATTTT.

Concerning this clonotype itself: A read error may be the cause here, since a much bigger clone is one base away. V usage is TRBV28 and J usage is TRBJ2-2; TRBD2 might be the D (5 bases). Germline V gives CDR1 MDHEN, CDR2 SYDVKM. The CDR3 extends over 14 amino acids. The chain's CDR3 is CASSLVAGPGVLFF. The CDR3 DNA is TGTGCCAGCAGTTTAGTAGCCGGGCCCGGGGTGCTGTTTTTT. Together with reference TRBV28 and TRBJ2-2, the CDR3 gives the full variable domain: DVKVTQSSRYLVKRTGEKVFLECVQDMDHENMFWYRQDPGLGLRLIYFSYDVKMKEKGDIPEGYSVSREKKERFSLILESASTNQTSMYLCASSLVAGPGVLFFGEGSRLTVL.

This clonotype was observed a handful of times. The genes are TRBV7-2 and TRBJ1-2; D is ambiguous. The germline V and J ends were trimmed by 5 bases and 5 bases, with 12 bases remaining between them. Germline V gene lookup returns CDR1 SGHTA and CDR2 FQGNSA. This CDR3 spans 13 amino acids. This CDR3 reads CASSVDVTYGYTF. The DNA for the CDR3 is TGTGCCAGCAGCGTGGACGTAACTTATGGCTACACCTTC. Looking up the rest from reference TRBV7-2 and TRBJ1-2 gives the full variable domain: GAGVSQSPSNKVTEKGKDVELRCDPISGHTALYWYRQSLGQGLEFLIYFQGNSAPDKSGLPSDRFSAERTGGSVSTLTIQRTQQEDSAVYLCASSVDVTYGYTFGSGTRLTVV.

This clonotype was counted between two and nine times. CDR3 sequence reads: CATSDTRDTGELFF. Written as DNA, the CDR3 is TGTGCCACCAGTGATACCCGGGACACCGGGGAGCTGTTTTTT. This chain uses TRBV24-1 with TRBJ2-2, with D unresolved. This CDR3 spans 14 amino acids. Trimming removed 3 bases at V and 3 bases at J, with 7 bases between. Germline assignment: CDR1 KGHDR and CDR2 SFDVKD.

In this sample, this clonotype turned up a few times. DNA of the CDR3: TGTGCCTGGAGTGGCGCCCCAGGGGCCTCCTCTTACAATGAGCAGTTCTTC. Translation: CAWSGAPGASSYNEQFF. J is TRBJ2-1 and V is TRBV30, with D possibly being TRBD1 (6 bases). From germline, CDR1 is GTSNPN and CDR2 SVGIG (reference sequence). This CDR3 is 17 amino acids long. Trimming left V 1 base short and J 4 bases short, with 20 bases between.

This clonotype was picked up many times. The CDR3 sequence: CSASAFGQGSIEQYF. The CDR3 nucleotides read TGCAGTGCTAGCGCGTTTGGACAGGGGTCGATCGAGCAGTACTTC. The V gene is TRBV20-1, the J gene TRBJ2-7; 9 bases line up with TRBD1. V was pared by 3 bases and J by 6 bases, with 12 bases of the junction left unmatched. Germline CDR1 is DFQATT and CDR2 is SNEGSKA (reference sequence). CDR3 size: 15 residues.

This clonotype was recorded a few times. The chain couples TRBV11-2 to TRBJ1-2; 10 bases fit TRBD1. In germline, CDR1 is SGHAT, CDR2 FQNNGV. V gave up 1 base and J gave up 1 base; unmatched junction bases: 3. CDR3 size: 16 residues. This CDR3 reads CASSLGQGAFNYGYTF. CDR3 nucleotides: TGTGCCAGCAGCTTAGGACAGGGGGCATTTAACTATGGCTACACCTTC.

This clonotype was found many times. The chain has TRBV29-1 and TRBJ2-2; 7 nucleotides line up with TRBD2. The germline V gene has CDR1 SQVTM and CDR2 ANQGSEA. Trimming removed 1 base from V and 0 bases from J; junction bases left unmatched: 5. The CDR3 totals 16 residues. The CDR3: CSVEGIAGANTGELFF. DNA of the CDR3: TGCAGCGTTGAAGGGATAGCGGGTGCGAACACCGGGGAGCTGTTTTTT.